The 5 T cell receptor beta chains presented below share a single source sample, sequenced in a study of cytomegalovirus exposure and HLA in healthy donors. PCR was performed using 60 Vbeta and 13 Jbeta primers. Sequencing used immunoSEQ multiplex PCR; TCRdb keeps in-frame clones, though not all of them. The data show 110,000 to 150,000 clones, roughly 9.8% seen once. Sequences were obtained from PBMCs. Receptors were obtained from a man over 45 in good health and CMV-seronegative.

This clone was counted a few times. The rearrangement joins TRBV9 to TRBJ2-6; D remains ambiguous. Trimming shortened V by 4 bases and J by 3 bases, and 8 bases separated the two germline ends. Germline CDR1 SGDLS, CDR2 YYNGEE. The CDR3 totals 14 residues. In DNA form, the CDR3 reads TGTGCCAGCAGCCCTGCGAATGGGGCCAACGTCCTGACTTTC. Protein sequence: CASSPANGANVLTF. Filled out from reference TRBV9 and TRBJ2-6, the complete variable domain reads DSGVTQTPKHLITATGQRVTLRCSPRSGDLSVYWYQQSLDQGLQFLIQYYNGEERAKGNILERFSAQQFPDLHSELNLSSLELGDSALYFCASSPANGANVLTFGAGSRLTVL.

The V and J genes are TRBV21-1 and TRBJ2-2; the D segment call TRBD2 is taken from the table without a DNA check. TRBV21-1 is given as a pseudogene. This CDR3 contains 18 residues. In DNA form, the CDR3 reads TGTGCCAGCAGCGACTGGACTAGCGCCGCGGGGGCCACCGGGGAGCTGTTTTTT. It yields the protein CASSDWTSAAGATGELFF.

This clone has just a few counts. The CDR3 loop reads CASSPYGTWEGNTEAFF. In DNA, the CDR3 is TGTGCCAGCAGTCCTTACGGGACTTGGGAGGGGAACACTGAAGCTTTCTTT. The chain joins TRBV28 to TRBJ1-1, with a possible D match to TRBD1 (5 bases). Germline lookup yields CDR1 MDHEN and CDR2 SYDVKM. The ends were cut back, 5 bases at V and 1 base at J, with 20 bases in the middle. This CDR3 has 17 amino acids.

This chain links TRBV5-1 with TRBJ2-1, with 10 bases matching TRBD1. This CDR3 contains 16 residues. Germline values: CDR1 SGHRS, CDR2 YFSETQ. The trim removed 4 bases at V and 3 bases at J, leaving 7 bases unmatched. CDR3 in amino acids: CASSMGQGSYYNEQFF. CDR3 nucleotide sequence: TGCGCCAGCAGCATGGGACAGGGGAGCTACTACAATGAGCAGTTCTTC.

The chain has TRBV30 and TRBJ2-1; tentatively, D is TRBD2 (7 bases). Trimming left V 5 bases short and J 2 bases short, with 19 bases between. The germline V gene has CDR1 GTSNPN and CDR2 SVGIG (reference sequence). The CDR3 sequence is 16 residues long. The CDR3 spells CAWRSGGRGPYNEQFF. CDR3 nucleotides: TGTGCCTGGCGATCCGGGGGGCGGGGACCCTACAATGAGCAGTTCTTC.